This TCR beta chain is drawn from a study of T cells in Graves' hyperthyroidism and ophthalmopathy. Study outcomes and limitations: Model predictions of ophthalmopathy came a median around 7.1 months before onset. A model using 13 V-J features told ophthalmopathy apart from stable hyperthyroidism.

CDR3 size: 15 residues. The ends were cut back, 3 bases at V and 0 bases at J, with 12 bases in the middle. The germline CDR1 and CDR2 sequences are MDHEN and SYDVKM. TCR beta CDR3 regions were amplified from RNA transcripts. The HTBI primer set drove a first-round RT-PCR of the TCR CDR3. TCRdb reprocessed the multiplex PCR reads via MiXCR and lists one record per CDR3 protein. This table holds over 300,000 distinct CDR3 sequences, around 14% found once. Fresh peripheral blood, 8 to 10 ml of it, supplied the PBMCs. This clonotype was observed many times. Its antigen remains unknown. The sequence came from a woman aged 55-70 years with Graves' hyperthyroidism. Sequencing was done on a sample of blood. The chain links TRBV28 to TRBJ2-7; tentatively, D is TRBD2 (5 bases). CDR3 amino acids: CASSFRGTFSYEQYF. The CDR3 DNA sequence: TGTGCCAGCAGTTTCCGGGGAACCTTCTCCTACGAGCAGTACTTC. Filled out from reference TRBV28 and TRBJ2-7, the complete variable domain reads DVKVTQSSRYLVKRTGEKVFLECVQDMDHENMFWYRQDPGLGLRLIYFSYDVKMKEKGDIPEGYSVSREKKERFSLILESASTNQTSMYLCASSFRGTFSYEQYFGPGTRLTVT.